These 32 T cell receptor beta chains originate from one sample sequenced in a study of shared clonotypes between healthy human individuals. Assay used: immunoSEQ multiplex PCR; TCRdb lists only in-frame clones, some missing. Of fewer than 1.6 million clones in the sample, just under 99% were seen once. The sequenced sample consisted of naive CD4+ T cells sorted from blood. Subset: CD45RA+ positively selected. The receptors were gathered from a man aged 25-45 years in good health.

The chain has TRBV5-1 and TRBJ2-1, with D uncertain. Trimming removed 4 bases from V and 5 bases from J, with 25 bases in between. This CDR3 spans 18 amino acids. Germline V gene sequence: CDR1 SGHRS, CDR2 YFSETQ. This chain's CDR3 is CASSNQARALLRDNEQFF. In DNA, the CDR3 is TGCGCCAGCAGCAATCAAGCCCGGGCTCTCCTTCGGGACAATGAGCAGTTCTTC. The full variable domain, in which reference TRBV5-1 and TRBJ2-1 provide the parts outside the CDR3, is KAGVTQTPRYLIKTRGQQVTLSCSPISGHRSVSWYQQTPGQGLQFLFEYFSETQRNKGNFPGRFSGRQFSNSRSEMNVSTLELGDSALYLCASSNQARALLRDNEQFFGPGTRLTVL.

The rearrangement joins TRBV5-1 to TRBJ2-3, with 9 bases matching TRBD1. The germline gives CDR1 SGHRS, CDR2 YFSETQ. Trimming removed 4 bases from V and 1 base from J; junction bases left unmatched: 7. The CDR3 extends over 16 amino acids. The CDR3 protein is CASSIWTGVGTDTQYF. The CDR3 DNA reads TGCGCCAGCAGCATATGGACAGGGGTCGGCACAGATACGCAGTATTTT.

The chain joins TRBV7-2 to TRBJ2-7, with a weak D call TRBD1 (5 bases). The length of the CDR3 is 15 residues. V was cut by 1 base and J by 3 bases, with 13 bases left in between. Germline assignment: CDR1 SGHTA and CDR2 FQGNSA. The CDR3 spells CASSLELGPFYEQYF. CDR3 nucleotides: TGTGCCAGCAGCTTAGAGTTGGGGCCGTTCTACGAGCAGTACTTC.

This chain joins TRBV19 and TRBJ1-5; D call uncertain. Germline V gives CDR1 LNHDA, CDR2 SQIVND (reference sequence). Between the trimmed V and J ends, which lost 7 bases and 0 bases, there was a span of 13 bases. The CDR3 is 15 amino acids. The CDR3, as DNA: TGTGCCAGTAAAATACTTAAAATTAGCAATCAGCCCCAGCATTTT. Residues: CASKILKISNQPQHF.

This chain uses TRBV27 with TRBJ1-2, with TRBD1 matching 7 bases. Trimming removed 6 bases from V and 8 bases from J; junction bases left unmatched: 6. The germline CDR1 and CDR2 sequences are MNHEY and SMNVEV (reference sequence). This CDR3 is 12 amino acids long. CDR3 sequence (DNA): TGTGCCAGCAGCCAGACAGGGACCGGCTACACCTTC. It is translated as CASSQTGTGYTF.

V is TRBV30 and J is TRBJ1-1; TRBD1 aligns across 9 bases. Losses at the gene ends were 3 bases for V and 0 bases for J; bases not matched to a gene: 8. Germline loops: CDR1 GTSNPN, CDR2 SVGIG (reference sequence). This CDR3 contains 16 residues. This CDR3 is CAWRTTYRGLNTEAFF. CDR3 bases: TGTGCCTGGAGAACCACATACAGGGGGCTGAACACTGAAGCTTTCTTT.

CDR3 residues: CASSLRDRGYNEQFF. CDR3 coding DNA: TGTGCCAGCAGCTTACGGGACAGGGGGTACAATGAGCAGTTCTTC. The genes are TRBV7-3 and TRBJ2-1; 11 bases match TRBD1. The germline V gene has CDR1 SGHTA and CDR2 FQGTGA. CDR3 length: 15 amino acids. Trimming cost V 2 bases and J 4 bases; bases outside gene matches: 1.

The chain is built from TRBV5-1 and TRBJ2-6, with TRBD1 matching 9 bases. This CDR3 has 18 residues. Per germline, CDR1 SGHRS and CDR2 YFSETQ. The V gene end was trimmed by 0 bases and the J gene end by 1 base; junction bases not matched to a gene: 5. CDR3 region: CASSLVGDRVSGANVLTF. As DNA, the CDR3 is TGCGCCAGCAGCTTGGTTGGGGACAGGGTTTCTGGGGCCAACGTCCTGACTTTC.

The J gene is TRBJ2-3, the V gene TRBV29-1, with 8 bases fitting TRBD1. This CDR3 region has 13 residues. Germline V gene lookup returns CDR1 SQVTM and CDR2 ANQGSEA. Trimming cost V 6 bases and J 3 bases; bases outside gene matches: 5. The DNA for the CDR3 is TGCAGCGTCGCTACAGGGGGTACAGATACGCAGTATTTT. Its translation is CSVATGGTDTQYF.

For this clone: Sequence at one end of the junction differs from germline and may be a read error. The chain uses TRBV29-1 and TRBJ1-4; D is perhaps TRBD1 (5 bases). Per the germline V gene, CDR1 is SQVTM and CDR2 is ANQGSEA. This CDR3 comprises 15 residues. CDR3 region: CSVAPRGETGETLFF. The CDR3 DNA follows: TGCAGCGTTGCGCCCCGGGGGGAGACGGGGGAAACACTGTTTTTT.

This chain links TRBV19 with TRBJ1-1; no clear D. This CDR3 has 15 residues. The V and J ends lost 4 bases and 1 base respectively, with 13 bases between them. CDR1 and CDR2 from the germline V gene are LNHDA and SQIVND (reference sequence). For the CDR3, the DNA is TGTGCCAGTAGTAACCCTCGCGCTGAGAACACTGAAGCTTTCTTT. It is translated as CASSNPRAENTEAFF.

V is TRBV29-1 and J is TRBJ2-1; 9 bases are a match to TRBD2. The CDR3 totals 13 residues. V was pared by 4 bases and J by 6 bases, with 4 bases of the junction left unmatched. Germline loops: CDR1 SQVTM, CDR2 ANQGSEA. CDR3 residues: CSVAGGRANEQFF. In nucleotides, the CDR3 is TGCAGCGTTGCAGGCGGGAGGGCCAATGAGCAGTTCTTC.

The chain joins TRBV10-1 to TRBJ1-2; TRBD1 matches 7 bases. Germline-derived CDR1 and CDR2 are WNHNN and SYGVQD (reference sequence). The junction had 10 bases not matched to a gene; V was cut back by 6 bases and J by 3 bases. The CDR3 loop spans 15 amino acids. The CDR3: CASRTAGQGDYGYTF. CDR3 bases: TGCGCCAGCAGAACCGCAGGGCAGGGGGACTATGGCTACACCTTC.

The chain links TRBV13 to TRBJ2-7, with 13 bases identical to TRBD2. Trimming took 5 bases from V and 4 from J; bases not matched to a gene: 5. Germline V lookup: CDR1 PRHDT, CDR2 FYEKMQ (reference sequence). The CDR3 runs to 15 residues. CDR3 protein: CASSVLAGGVYEQYF. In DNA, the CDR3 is TGTGCCAGCAGCGTACTAGCGGGAGGGGTATACGAGCAGTACTTC.

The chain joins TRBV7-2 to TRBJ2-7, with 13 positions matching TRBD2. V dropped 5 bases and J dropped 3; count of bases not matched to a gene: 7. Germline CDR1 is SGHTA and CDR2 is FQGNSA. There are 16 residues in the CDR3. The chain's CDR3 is CASSTAGTSGIYEQYF. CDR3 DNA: TGTGCCAGCAGCACAGCTGGGACTAGCGGGATCTACGAGCAGTACTTC.

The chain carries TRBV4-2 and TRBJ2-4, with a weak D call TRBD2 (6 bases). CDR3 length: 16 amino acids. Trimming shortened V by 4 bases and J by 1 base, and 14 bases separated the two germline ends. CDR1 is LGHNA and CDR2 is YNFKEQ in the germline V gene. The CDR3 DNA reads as TGTGCCAGCAGCCCCGGAGGAGGGGCTGCCAAAAACATTCAGTACTTC. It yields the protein CASSPGGGAAKNIQYF.

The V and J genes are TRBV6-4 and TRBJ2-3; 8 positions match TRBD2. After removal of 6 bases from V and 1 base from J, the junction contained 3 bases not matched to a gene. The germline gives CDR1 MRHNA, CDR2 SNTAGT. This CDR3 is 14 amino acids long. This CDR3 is CASSQLAGTDTQYF. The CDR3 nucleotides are TGTGCCAGCAGCCAACTAGCGGGCACAGATACGCAGTATTTT.

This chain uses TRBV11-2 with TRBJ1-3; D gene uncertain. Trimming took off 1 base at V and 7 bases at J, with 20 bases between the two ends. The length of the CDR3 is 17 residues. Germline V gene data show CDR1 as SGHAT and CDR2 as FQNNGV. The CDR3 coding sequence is TGTGCCAGCAGCTTAGCAGTAGAACTGGGAGGGAAGAACACCATATATTTT. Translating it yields CASSLAVELGGKNTIYF. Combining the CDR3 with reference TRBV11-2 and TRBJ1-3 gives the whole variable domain EAGVAQSPRYKIIEKRQSVAFWCNPISGHATLYWYQQILGQGPKLLIQFQNNGVVDDSQLPKDRFSAERLKGVDSTLKIQPAKLEDSAVYLCASSLAVELGGKNTIYFGEGSWLTVV.

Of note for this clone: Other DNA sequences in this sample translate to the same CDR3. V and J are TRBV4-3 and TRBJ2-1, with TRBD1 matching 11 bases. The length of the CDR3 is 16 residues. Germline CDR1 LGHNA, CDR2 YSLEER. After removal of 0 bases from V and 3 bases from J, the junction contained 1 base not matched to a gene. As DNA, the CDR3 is TGCGCCAGCAGCCAAGACGGGACAGGGGGCTACAATGAGCAGTTCTTC. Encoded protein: CASSQDGTGGYNEQFF.

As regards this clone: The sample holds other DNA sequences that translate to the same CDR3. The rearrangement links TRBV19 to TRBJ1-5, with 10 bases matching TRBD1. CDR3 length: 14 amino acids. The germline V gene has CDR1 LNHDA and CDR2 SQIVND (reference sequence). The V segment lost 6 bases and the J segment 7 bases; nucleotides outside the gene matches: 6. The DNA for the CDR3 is TGTGCCAGTAGCAGGACAGGGGGTTTACAGCCCCAGCATTTT. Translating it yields CASSRTGGLQPQHF.

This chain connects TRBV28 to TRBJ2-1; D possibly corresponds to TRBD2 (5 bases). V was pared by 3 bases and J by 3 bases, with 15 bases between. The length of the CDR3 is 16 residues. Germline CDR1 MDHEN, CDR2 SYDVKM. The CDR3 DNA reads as TGTGCCAGCAGTTTTACCGGACCGGGGTACTACAATGAGCAGTTCTTC. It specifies CASSFTGPGYYNEQFF.

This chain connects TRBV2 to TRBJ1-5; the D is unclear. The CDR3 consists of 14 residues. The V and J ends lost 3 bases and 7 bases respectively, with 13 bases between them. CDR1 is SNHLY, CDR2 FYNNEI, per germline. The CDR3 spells CASSDSSTSQPQHF. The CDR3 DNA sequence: TGTGCCAGCAGTGATTCAAGTACTAGCCAGCCCCAGCATTTT.

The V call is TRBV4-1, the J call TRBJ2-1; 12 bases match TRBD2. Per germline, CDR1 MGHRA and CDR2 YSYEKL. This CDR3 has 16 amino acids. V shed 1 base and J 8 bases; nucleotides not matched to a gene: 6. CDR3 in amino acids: CASSQALAGGPDEQFF. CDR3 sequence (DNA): TGCGCCAGCAGCCAAGCTCTAGCGGGAGGGCCGGATGAGCAGTTCTTC.

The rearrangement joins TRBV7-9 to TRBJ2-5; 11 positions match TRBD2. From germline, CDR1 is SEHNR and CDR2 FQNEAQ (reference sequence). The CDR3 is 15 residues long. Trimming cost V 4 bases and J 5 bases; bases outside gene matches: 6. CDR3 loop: CASSSTSGMVETQYF. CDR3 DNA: TGTGCCAGCAGCTCGACTAGCGGGATGGTGGAGACCCAGTACTTC.

CDR3 nucleotides: TGTGCCAGTAGTATTTTGTACAGGGGGCCCTACGAGCAGTACTTC. It translates to CASSILYRGPYEQYF. The genes are TRBV19 and TRBJ2-7, with TRBD1 identical over 9 bases. In germline, CDR1 is LNHDA, CDR2 SQIVND (reference sequence). This CDR3 has 15 residues. The V segment lost 3 bases and the J segment 2 bases; nucleotides outside the gene matches: 5.

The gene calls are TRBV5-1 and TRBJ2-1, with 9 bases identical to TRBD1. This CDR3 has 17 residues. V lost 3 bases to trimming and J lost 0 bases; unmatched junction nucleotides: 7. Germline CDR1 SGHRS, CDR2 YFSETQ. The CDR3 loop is CASSSGQGYSSYNEQFF. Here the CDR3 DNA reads TGCGCCAGCAGCTCGGGACAGGGCTATAGCTCCTACAATGAGCAGTTCTTC.

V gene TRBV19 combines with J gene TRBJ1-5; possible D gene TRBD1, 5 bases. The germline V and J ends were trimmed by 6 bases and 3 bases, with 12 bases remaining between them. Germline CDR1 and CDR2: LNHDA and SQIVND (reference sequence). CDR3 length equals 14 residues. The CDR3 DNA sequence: TGTGCCAGTAGCCACCAGGGTCCCAATCAGCCCCAGCATTTT. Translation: CASSHQGPNQPQHF.

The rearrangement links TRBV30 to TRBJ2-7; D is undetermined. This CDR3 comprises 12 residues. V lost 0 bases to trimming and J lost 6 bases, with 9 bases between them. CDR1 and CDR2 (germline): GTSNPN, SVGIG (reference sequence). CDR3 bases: TGTGCCTGGAGTGTCAGTAGACGCGAGCAGTACTTC. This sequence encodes CAWSVSRREQYF.

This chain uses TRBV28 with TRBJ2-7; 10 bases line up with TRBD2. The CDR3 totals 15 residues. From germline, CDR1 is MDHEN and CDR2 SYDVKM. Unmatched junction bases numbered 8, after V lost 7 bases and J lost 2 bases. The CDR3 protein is CASIEGLAAPYEQYF. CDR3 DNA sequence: TGTGCCAGCATCGAAGGACTAGCGGCTCCCTACGAGCAGTACTTC.

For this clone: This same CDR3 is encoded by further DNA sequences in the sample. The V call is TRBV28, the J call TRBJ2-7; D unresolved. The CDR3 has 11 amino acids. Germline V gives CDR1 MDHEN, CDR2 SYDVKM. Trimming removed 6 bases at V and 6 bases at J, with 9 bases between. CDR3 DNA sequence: TGTGCCAGCAGCACGCCGGGCGAGCAGTACTTC. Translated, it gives CASSTPGEQYF.

CDR3 nucleotides: TGTGCCAGCAGCCAGGAGAGGGGGGGGCAATACGAGCAGTACTTC. Translation gives CASSQERGGQYEQYF. The rearrangement links TRBV6-6 to TRBJ2-7, with TRBD2 as a possible D gene (7 bases). Trimming removed 6 bases from V and 4 bases from J, with 19 bases in between. This CDR3 is 15 amino acids long. Germline assignment: CDR1 MNHNY and CDR2 SVGAGI (reference sequence).

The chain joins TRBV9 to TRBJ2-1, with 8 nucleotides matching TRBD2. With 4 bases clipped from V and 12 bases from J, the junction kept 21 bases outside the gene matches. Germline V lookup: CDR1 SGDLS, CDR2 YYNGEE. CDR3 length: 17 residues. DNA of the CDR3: TGTGCCAGCAGCCCTCTGGCCGGGACTAGTTTAATCCACGGGCAGTTCTTC. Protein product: CASSPLAGTSLIHGQFF.